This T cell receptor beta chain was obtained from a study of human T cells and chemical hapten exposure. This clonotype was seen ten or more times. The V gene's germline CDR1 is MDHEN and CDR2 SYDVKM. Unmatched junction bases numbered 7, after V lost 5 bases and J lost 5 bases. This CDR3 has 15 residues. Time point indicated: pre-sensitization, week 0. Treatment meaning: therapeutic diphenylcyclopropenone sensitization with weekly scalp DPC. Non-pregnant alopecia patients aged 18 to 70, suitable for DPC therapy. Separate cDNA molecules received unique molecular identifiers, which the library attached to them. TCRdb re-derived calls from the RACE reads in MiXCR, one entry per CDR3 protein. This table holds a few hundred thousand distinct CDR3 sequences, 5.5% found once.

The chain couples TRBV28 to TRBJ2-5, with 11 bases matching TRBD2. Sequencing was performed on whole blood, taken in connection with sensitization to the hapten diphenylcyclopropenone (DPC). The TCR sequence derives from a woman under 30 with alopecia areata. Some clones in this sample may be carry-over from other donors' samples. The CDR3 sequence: CASSPGTSGGETQYF. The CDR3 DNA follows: TGTGCCAGCAGTCCCGGGACTAGCGGCGGTGAGACCCAGTACTTC.